The 20 T cell receptor beta chains reported below all come from one sample, sequenced in a study of tumor-infiltrating lymphocytes in primary liver carcinoma (dated by TCRdb to 2016 to 2017). Total RNA and DNA were co-extracted without cell sorting from about 19-30 mg of bulk tissue using the AllPrep DNA/RNA mini kit. For sequencing, an Illumina HiSeq 2500 was employed. Using a constant-region primer and ProtoScript II reverse transcriptase, TCRbeta-specific cDNA was reverse-transcribed from roughly 500 ng total RNA. Three nested multiplex PCR rounds, following a slightly modified ARM-PCR procedure, were used to build the TCRbeta libraries. The first two PCR rounds used multiplex TRBV1-TRBV30 forward primers with a Cbeta reverse primer, each for around 10 cycles. The raw public data were reprocessed by TCRdb itself: fastp quality trimming at Q25, MiXCR clonotype calling, in-frame beta chains only. When rows share a CDR3 protein, they turn into one entry using the most common DNA and genes. This sample has 55,000 to 65,000 distinct CDR3 sequences in its table, and 71% of those were observed once. The ten most abundant clones make up roughly 60% of the sample.

The sequencing sample was made of liver tumor tissue from sampling region 2. This specimen's cell subset or site label, per the study, means: tumor region T2, inferior pole. These receptors came from a man aged 35 to 55 with primary liver carcinoma and hepatitis B virus infection.

In nucleotides, the CDR3 is TGTGCCAGCAGTACCAGGGGAAAGATCCAGTACTTC. Protein product: CASSTRGKIQYF. This chain uses TRBV6-5 with TRBJ2-5, with D possibly TRBD1 on 6 matching bases. Germline-derived CDR1 and CDR2 are MNHEY and SVGAGI. V dropped 5 bases and J dropped 10 bases, with 14 bases sitting between them. CDR3 length: 12 amino acids.

In regard to this clonotype: At one end, the junction sequence differs from germline, possibly due to a read error. The chain uses TRBV7-8 and TRBJ1-6, with D possibly TRBD1 on 5 matching bases. This CDR3 is built from 14 residues. Germline CDR1 is SGHVS and CDR2 is FQNEAQ. CDR3 DNA sequence: TGTGTCAGCAGCTTCACAGGATACGGTTCACCCCTCCACTTT. It translates to CVSSFTGYGSPLHF.

A few counts support this clonotype. CDR3 in DNA: TGTGCCAGCAGCCCCCGTTACGAGCAGTACTTC. Residues: CASSPRYEQYF. The chain has TRBV28 and TRBJ2-7, with no clear D. The CDR3 loop spans 11 amino acids. Trimming pared 6 bases from V and 4 bases from J, leaving 7 bases between. Germline CDR1 and CDR2: MDHEN and SYDVKM.

Comments on this clonotype: A clone one base away is much larger, so this may be a read error. The chain has TRBV7-9 and TRBJ1-2, with D tentatively TRBD1 (6 bases). CDR1 and CDR2 from the germline V gene are SEHNR and FQNEAQ (reference sequence). The CDR3 covers 14 residues. The CDR3 loop is CVSSLGGSDYGYTF. The CDR3 bases are TGTGTCAGCAGCTTGGGGGGCTCGGACTATGGCTACACCTTC.

Regarding this clonotype: Likely a read error: the CDR3 ends without its conserved phenylalanine or tryptophan. V is TRBV13 and J is TRBJ2-1; 7 nucleotides line up with TRBD2. Germline CDR1 PRHDT, CDR2 FYEKMQ (reference sequence). The V gene end was trimmed by 6 bases and the J gene end by 8 bases; junction bases not matched to a gene: 10. The CDR3 loop spans 14 amino acids. The CDR3 DNA sequence: TGTGCCAGCAGAGACCACGGTCGGGGGGATGAGCAGTTCTAC. Protein sequence: CASRDHGRGDEQFY.

A word on this clonotype: One end of the junction is discordant with germline, which a read error may explain. V usage is TRBV5-5 and J usage is TRBJ2-1, with TRBD1 identical over 8 bases. CDR3 length: 15 amino acids. The germline gives CDR1 SGHKS, CDR2 YYEKEE (reference sequence). CDR3 loop: CASSPGQGTYKELFF. The CDR3 DNA reads as TGTGCCAGCAGCCCTGGACAGGGTACCTACAAAGAGCTGTTCTTC.

With regard to this clonotype: It may be a read error: a sequence one base away is much more abundant. Given the absence of the conserved phenylalanine or tryptophan at the CDR3 end, a read error is likely. It is unclear where the CDR3 begins or ends on the DNA, so no DNA is shown, and the CDR3 is as TCRdb lists it. This chain connects TRBV5-1 to TRBJ2-1; TRBD2, the table's D call, lacks a check against the DNA. Germline CDR1 reads SGHRS; CDR2 reads YFSETQ. A total of 14 residues make up the CDR3, ends included. The chain's CDR3 is CASSPRLAGGQEVI.

About this clonotype itself: At one of its ends the junction is not consistent with the germline gene, which may arise from a read error. The CDR3 bases are TGTGCCAGCACTGTGACATCCTCATACGAGCAGTGCTTC. It specifies CASTVTSSYEQCF. The chain links TRBV6-5 to TRBJ2-7; no firm D call. The CDR3 is 13 amino acids. Per the germline V gene, CDR1 is MNHEY and CDR2 is SVGAGI.

This chain uses TRBV2 with TRBJ2-4; D may be TRBD2 (5 bases). The CDR3 is 15 residues long. V lost 7 bases and J 3 bases, leaving 16 bases between the germline ends. From germline, CDR1 is SNHLY and CDR2 FYNNEI. The DNA for the CDR3 is TGTGCCAGCATGGCGGAGGCACTTCGCAAAAACATTCAGTACTTC. This gives the protein CASMAEALRKNIQYF. The full variable domain, with the rest looked up from reference TRBV2 and TRBJ2-4, is EPEVTQTPSHQVTQMGQEVILRCVPISNHLYFYWYRQILGQKVEFLVSFYNNEISEKSEIFDDQFSVERPDGSNFTLKIRSTKLEDSAMYFCASMAEALRKNIQYFGAGTRLSVL.

On this clonotype: Since a much larger clone is just one base distant, this may be a read error. The chain has TRBV29-1 and TRBJ2-7; D is possibly TRBD1 or TRBD2 (5 bases each). Germline V gene sequence: CDR1 SQVTM, CDR2 ANQGSEA. CDR3 length: 12 amino acids. The CDR3 DNA follows: TGCAGCGTTGTAGAGGGGCTCTACGGGCAGTACTTC. Its translation is CSVVEGLYGQYF.

This clonotype appeared a few times. The chain links TRBV6-1 to TRBJ2-5; the match to TRBD2 covers 7 bases. The V and J ends lost 4 bases and 5 bases, in that order; junction bases with no gene match: 7. The germline V gene has CDR1 MNHNS and CDR2 SASEGT. This CDR3 has 14 amino acids. This CDR3 is CASSAGLVQETQYF. The CDR3 DNA reads TGTGCCAGCAGTGCAGGACTAGTCCAGGAGACCCAGTACTTC.

This clonotype was picked up many times. The junction differs from germline at one of its ends, possibly a read error. The chain links TRBV5-5 to TRBJ2-2; D perhaps matches TRBD2 (5 bases). The CDR3 consists of 13 residues. Germline V CDR1 and CDR2: SGHKS, YYEKEE (reference sequence). The CDR3 reads CASSLTVTGELLF. As DNA, the CDR3 is TGTGCCAGCAGCTTGACAGTCACCGGGGAGCTGCTTTTT.

The genes are TRBV5-6 and TRBJ2-7; tentative D call: TRBD2 (7 bases). V lost 4 bases and J 7 bases, leaving 15 bases between the germline ends. The CDR3 is 13 residues long. Germline assignment: CDR1 SGHDT and CDR2 YYEEEE. The CDR3 DNA follows: TGTGCCAGCAGCACAGGGACTATCTGGGAGCAGTACTTC. It translates to CASSTGTIWEQYF. The complete variable domain, with remaining parts taken from reference TRBV5-6 and TRBJ2-7, reads DAGVTQSPTHLIKTRGQQVTLRCSPKSGHDTVSWYQQALGQGPQFIFQYYEEEERQRGNFPDRFSGHQFPNYSSELNVNALLLGDSALYLCASSTGTIWEQYFGPGTRLTVT.

The sample holds many counts of this clonotype. This sequence joins TRBV29-1 and TRBJ1-2; D is undetermined. Germline V gene sequence: CDR1 SQVTM, CDR2 ANQGSEA. V gave up 1 base and J gave up 4 bases, with 16 bases separating them. The CDR3 is 15 residues long. The chain's CDR3 is CSVEVSASASYGYTF. As DNA, the CDR3 is TGCAGCGTTGAAGTATCCGCCAGCGCCTCCTATGGCTACACCTTC.

In its sample, this clonotype was seen once. At one end the junction does not follow the germline gene, possibly because of a read error. The chain carries TRBV11-2 and TRBJ2-5; D is unclear. The CDR3 runs to 16 residues. The germline gives CDR1 SGHAT, CDR2 FQNNGV. In nucleotides, the CDR3 is TGTACCAGCAGCCAAACTCATGGCGTGGGGAAAGAGATCCAGTACTTC. Its protein product is CTSSQTHGVGKEIQYF.

The V call is TRBV10-3, the J call TRBJ1-1; D uncertain. Per germline, CDR1 ENHRY and CDR2 SYGVKD. Trimming left V 6 bases short and J 4 bases short, with 12 bases between. This CDR3 region has 13 residues. The CDR3 DNA is TGTGCCATCAGGTATGGATTTAGCACTGAAGCTTTCTTT. The encoded protein is CAIRYGFSTEAFF.

The V call is TRBV12-3 or TRBV12-4, the J call TRBJ2-7; D uncertain. The CDR3 spans 13 residues. Trimming left V 11 bases short and J 2 bases short, with 16 bases between. CDR3 in amino acids: CAVSLLSAYEQYF. In nucleotides, the CDR3 is TGTGCCGTCAGTTTATTGAGCGCCTACGAGCAGTACTTC.

Note on this clonotype: Germline and junction disagree at one end, which may indicate a read error. The chain couples TRBV7-2 to TRBJ2-7; 9 bases agree with TRBD2. The CDR3 loop spans 15 amino acids. CDR1 is SGHTA, CDR2 FQGNSA, per germline. This CDR3 is CVSSLGGGVSYEQYF. For the CDR3, the DNA is TGTGTCAGCAGCTTAGGCGGGGGGGTCTCCTACGAGCAGTACTTC.

Concerning this clonotype itself: Since no conserved phenylalanine or tryptophan closes the CDR3, a read error is the likely cause. No DNA is shown, since the ends of the CDR3 on it are uncertain; the CDR3 is the one TCRdb lists. The chain recombines TRBV4-1 with TRBJ1-2; TRBD1 is taken as the D call from the table, unchecked against the DNA. CDR1 MGHRA and CDR2 YSYEKL come from the germline V gene. The CDR3 sequence runs 14 residues, both termini included. The CDR3 loop reads CASSQGDRNYGYAL.

The chain recombines TRBV10-3 with TRBJ2-7; 9 bases match TRBD1. The V gene's germline CDR1 is ENHRY and CDR2 SYGVKD. The CDR3 length is 15 residues. The CDR3 DNA sequence: TGTGACACCGCACCTAACAGGGGGCCGTCTTACGAGCAGTACTTC. This encodes CDTAPNRGPSYEQYF.